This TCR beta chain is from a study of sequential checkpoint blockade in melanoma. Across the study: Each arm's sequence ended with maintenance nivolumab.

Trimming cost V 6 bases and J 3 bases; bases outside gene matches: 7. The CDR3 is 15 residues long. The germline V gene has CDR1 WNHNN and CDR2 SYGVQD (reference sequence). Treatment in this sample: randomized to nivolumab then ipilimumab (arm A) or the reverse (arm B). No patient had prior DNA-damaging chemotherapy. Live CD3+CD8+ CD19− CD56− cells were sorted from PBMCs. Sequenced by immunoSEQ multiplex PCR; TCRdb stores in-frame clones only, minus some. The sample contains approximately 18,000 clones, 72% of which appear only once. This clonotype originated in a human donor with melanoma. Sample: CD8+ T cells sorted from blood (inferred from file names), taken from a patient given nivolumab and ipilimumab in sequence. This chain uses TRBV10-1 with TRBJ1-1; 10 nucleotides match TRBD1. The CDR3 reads CASSRDRGLDTEAFF. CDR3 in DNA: TGCGCCAGCAGCCGGGACAGGGGATTGGACACTGAAGCTTTCTTT.